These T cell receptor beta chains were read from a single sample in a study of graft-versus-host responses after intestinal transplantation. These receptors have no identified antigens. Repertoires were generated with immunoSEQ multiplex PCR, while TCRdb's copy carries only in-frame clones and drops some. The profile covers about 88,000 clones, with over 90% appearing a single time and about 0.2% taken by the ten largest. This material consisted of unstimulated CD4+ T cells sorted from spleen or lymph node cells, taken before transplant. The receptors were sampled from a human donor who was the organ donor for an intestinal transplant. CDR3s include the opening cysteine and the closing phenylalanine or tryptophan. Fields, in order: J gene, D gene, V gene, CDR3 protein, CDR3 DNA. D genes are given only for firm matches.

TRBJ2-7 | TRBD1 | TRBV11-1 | CASSHPRGQLKYEQYF | TGTGCCAGCAGCCACCCTCGGGGACAGCTGAAGTACGAGCAGTACTTC
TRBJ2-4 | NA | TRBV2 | CASSFSRTENKNIQYF | TGTGCCAGCAGTTTCAGTCGGACTGAAAACAAAAACATTCAGTACTTC
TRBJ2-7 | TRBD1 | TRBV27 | CASSFRDRNYEQYF | TGTGCCAGCAGTTTCCGGGACAGAAACTACGAGCAGTACTTC
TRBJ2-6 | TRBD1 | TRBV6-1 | CASSALNRGSGANVLTF | TGTGCCAGCAGTGCTCTGAACAGGGGCTCTGGGGCCAACGTCCTGACTTTC
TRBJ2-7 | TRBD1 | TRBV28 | CASSSPGQELLYF | TGTGCCAGCAGTTCACCGGGACAGGAACTACTATACTTC
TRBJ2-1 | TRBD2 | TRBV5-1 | CASSPTATSGRNEQFF | TGCGCCAGCAGCCCCACCGCCACTAGCGGGCGGAATGAGCAGTTCTTC
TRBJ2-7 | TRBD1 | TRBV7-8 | CASSLIGQGYTYEQYF | TGTGCCAGCAGCTTAATAGGACAGGGGTATACCTACGAGCAGTACTTC
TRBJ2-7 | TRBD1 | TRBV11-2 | CAAGVKGAEQYF | TGTGCCGCTGGAGTTAAGGGGGCCGAGCAGTACTTC
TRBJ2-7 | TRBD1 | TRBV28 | CASRGQGTYEQYF | TGTGCCAGCAGGGGACAGGGAACCTACGAGCAGTACTTC
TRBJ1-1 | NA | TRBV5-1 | CASSLVHLNTEAFF | TGCGCCAGCAGCTTGGTTCACCTGAACACTGAAGCTTTCTTT
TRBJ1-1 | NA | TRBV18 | CASSPSKVATEAFF | TGTGCCAGCTCACCTTCTAAGGTTGCCACTGAAGCTTTCTTT
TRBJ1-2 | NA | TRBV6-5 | CASSYDRSGYTF | TGTGCCAGCAGTTACGACCGCTCAGGCTACACCTTC
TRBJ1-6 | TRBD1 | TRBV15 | CATSRLQGSLVDSPLHF | TGTGCCACCAGCAGACTACAGGGGAGTCTTGTTGATTCACCCCTCCACTTT
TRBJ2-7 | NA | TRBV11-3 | CASSLGTAGQYF | TGTGCCAGCAGCTTAGGGACGGCGGGGCAGTACTTC
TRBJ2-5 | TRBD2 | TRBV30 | CAWSDQRGFQETQYF | TGTGCCTGGAGTGACCAGCGGGGGTTCCAAGAGACCCAGTACTTC
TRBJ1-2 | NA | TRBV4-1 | CASSQEISQPYGYTF | TGCGCCAGCAGCCAAGAAATCAGTCAGCCGTATGGCTACACCTTC
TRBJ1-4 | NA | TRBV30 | CAWSVGATNEKLFF | TGTGCCTGGAGTGTGGGGGCAACTAATGAAAAACTGTTTTTT
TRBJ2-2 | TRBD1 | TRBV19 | CASKETGFPAGELFF | TGTGCCAGTAAAGAGACAGGGTTTCCGGCCGGGGAGCTGTTTTTT
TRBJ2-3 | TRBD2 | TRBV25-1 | CASSESGGRLGTDTQYF | TGTGCCAGCAGTGAATCGGGGGGGCGATTGGGCACAGATACGCAGTATTTT
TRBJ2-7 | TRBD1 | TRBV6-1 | CASSRGQGSYEQYF | TGTGCCAGCAGTCGAGGACAGGGTTCCTACGAGCAGTACTTC